These 21 T cell receptor beta chains were all obtained from the same sample, sequenced in a study of blood T cells in healthy people across ages. A J-beta primer mix and a sample-barcoded 5' primer were used in a second PCR of about 7 to 11 cycles. TCRdb independently ran MiXCR on the 5' RACE reads; one entry per CDR3 protein. The profile shows 1.5 million or so distinct CDR3 sequences, around 42% of them singletons. What was sequenced was blood. These receptors came from a woman under 30 in good health.

The chain is built from TRBV6-2 or TRBV6-3 and TRBJ2-5; D remains unclear. Looked up from germline, CDR1 is MNHEY and CDR2 is SVGEGT. V gave up 6 bases and J gave up 2 bases, with 19 bases separating them. CDR3 length: 16 residues. The CDR3 protein is CASSTRSARQQETQYF. The CDR3 bases are TGTGCCAGCAGCACACGGTCCGCCAGACAACAAGAGACCCAGTACTTC.

This clonotype came up a few times. The chain combines TRBV3-1 with TRBJ2-5; no firm D call. V was shortened by 1 base and J by 2 bases, with 8 bases between the two germline ends. The CDR3 totals 14 residues. Germline CDR1 and CDR2: LGHDT and YNNKEL (reference sequence). CDR3 in amino acids: CASSQGRRQETQYF. The CDR3 nucleotides are TGTGCCAGCAGCCAAGGTCGGAGACAAGAGACCCAGTACTTC.

The DNA of the CDR3 is TGTGCCACCAGTGATTTGCCGGGGCAGAGCACAGATACGCAGTATTTT. The encoded protein is CATSDLPGQSTDTQYF. This rearrangement joins TRBV24-1 to TRBJ2-3; D possibly matches TRBD1 or TRBD2 (5 bases each). Germline V gene sequence: CDR1 KGHDR, CDR2 SFDVKD. The CDR3 is 16 residues long. V was pared by 0 bases and J by 0 bases, with 9 bases between.

This clonotype was observed once. Being one base from a much bigger clone, this may be a read error. V usage is TRBV4-1 and J usage is TRBJ2-5, with D perhaps TRBD1 (6 bases). The J call may be wrong; the DNA end is better matched by TRBJ2-7. The germline V gene has CDR1 MGHRA and CDR2 YSYEKL. This CDR3 contains 13 residues. In nucleotides, the CDR3 is TGCGCCAGCAGCCAACGGGACACCTACGAGCAGTACTTC. Amino acid sequence: CASSQRDTYEQYF.

This clonotype was recorded a few times. The rearrangement joins TRBV11-2 to TRBJ2-1; no firm D call. Germline-derived CDR1 and CDR2 are SGHAT and FQNNGV. With 7 bases removed from V and 6 bases from J, the gap between germline ends came to 10 bases. The CDR3 extends over 12 amino acids. CDR3 nucleotides: TGTGCCAGCAACTCCTGGGGCAATGAGCAGTTCTTC. It translates to CASNSWGNEQFF.

The CDR3: CASSPGRRVGTQYF. The CDR3 DNA reads as TGTGCCAGCAGCCCGGGCCGACGGGTAGGTACGCAGTATTTT. V is TRBV4-2 and J is TRBJ2-3; D unresolved. Germline values: CDR1 LGHNA, CDR2 YNFKEQ. The V end lost 4 bases, the J end lost 8 bases, and 16 bases lay between the germline ends. The CDR3 extends over 14 amino acids.

For the CDR3, the DNA is TGCGCCAGCAGCCCATCCTTATGGCCGTGGACCGTGGAAGACACGAGGGAGACCCAGTACTTC. This codes for CASSPSLWPWTVEDTRETQYF. The gene calls are TRBV4-1 and TRBJ2-7, with unresolved D. The end of the DNA is better explained by TRBJ2-5, so the J call may be wrong. The germline V gene has CDR1 MGHRA and CDR2 YSYEKL. The CDR3 totals 21 residues.

J is TRBJ1-2 and V is TRBV6-2 or TRBV6-3; weak D call: TRBD1 (5 bases). The germline gives CDR1 MNHEY, CDR2 SVGEGT. V was cut by 5 bases and J by 2 bases, with 15 bases left in between. CDR3 length: 15 residues. The CDR3 nucleotides read TGTGCCAGCAGTCAAATACAGGCTTACAACTATGGCTACACCTTC. Translated: CASSQIQAYNYGYTF.

This chain joins TRBV20-1 and TRBJ2-4; D possibly corresponds to TRBD1 (6 bases). Trimming took off 0 bases at V and 6 bases at J, with 15 bases between the two ends. CDR1 and CDR2 from the germline V gene are DFQATT and SNEGSKA (reference sequence). The length of the CDR3 is 15 residues. The CDR3 nucleotides read TGCAGTGCTAGAGAAAAGGACAGTGTAGGAAACATTCAGTACTTC. It codes for CSAREKDSVGNIQYF.

This chain connects TRBV6-5 to TRBJ1-5; 9 positions match TRBD1. The germline V gene encodes CDR1 MNHEY and CDR2 SVGAGI. The CDR3 length is 18 residues. V dropped 2 bases and J dropped 11; count of bases not matched to a gene: 19. The CDR3 here is CASSYEGQGEEPPASQHF. The CDR3 DNA sequence: TGTGCCAGCAGTTACGAGGGACAGGGAGAGGAACCACCAGCCTCCCAGCATTTT.

This chain links TRBV12-3 or TRBV12-4 with TRBJ1-1; tentatively, D is TRBD1 (6 bases). CDR3 length equals 12 residues. V dropped 7 bases and J dropped 7 bases, with 13 bases sitting between them. The CDR3 sequence is CASTRDTNEAFF. CDR3 nucleotides: TGTGCCAGCACCCGGGACACAAATGAAGCTTTCTTT.

The V call is TRBV7-9, the J call TRBJ1-2, with 7 bases identical to TRBD1. This CDR3 contains 12 residues. Trimming took 11 bases from V and 3 from J; bases not matched to a gene: 6. Germline-derived CDR1 and CDR2 are SEHNR and FQNEAQ (reference sequence). CDR3 in amino acids: CAGETGDYGYTF. The CDR3 DNA reads TGTGCCGGAGAAACAGGGGACTATGGCTACACCTTC.

This clonotype was counted a few times. The rearrangement uses TRBV12-3 or TRBV12-4 and TRBJ2-7; TRBD2 matches at 8 bases. The J segment lost 6 bases and the V segment lost 5 bases, leaving 12 bases of the junction unmatched. This CDR3 region has 15 residues. As DNA, the CDR3 is TGTGCCAGCAGTCCCGCCGGGACTAGAAGGGGCGAGCAGTACTTC. It yields the protein CASSPAGTRRGEQYF.

This clonotype was seen many times. The V and J genes are TRBV29-1 and TRBJ2-1; a weak D match, TRBD2 (6 bases). In germline, CDR1 is SQVTM, CDR2 ANQGSEA. Trimming removed 5 bases at V and 9 bases at J, with 26 bases between. The CDR3 contains 16 residues. This CDR3 is CSVSAPVDEGGGEQFF. CDR3 DNA: TGCAGCGTTTCGGCCCCCGTGGACGAGGGAGGAGGTGAGCAGTTCTTC.

V usage is TRBV15 and J usage is TRBJ2-2, with a tentative D call TRBD1 (5 bases). The CDR3 is 14 amino acids. Looked up from germline, CDR1 is LNHNV and CDR2 is YYDKDF (reference sequence). Trimming shortened V by 3 bases and J by 4 bases, and 9 bases separated the two germline ends. The CDR3 region is CATSRGHTTGELFF. The CDR3 DNA reads as TGTGCCACCAGCAGGGGGCATACCACCGGGGAGCTGTTTTTT.

This clonotype has just a few counts. The V and J genes are TRBV6-6 and TRBJ2-1, with D possibly being TRBD1 or TRBD2 (6 bases each). CDR1 and CDR2 from the germline V gene are MNHNY and SVGAGI (reference sequence). CDR3 length: 14 amino acids. Trimming took off 2 bases at V and 5 bases at J, with 10 bases between the two ends. The CDR3 protein is CASSYEGGNNEQFF. Here the CDR3 DNA reads TGTGCCAGCAGTTACGAGGGGGGCAACAATGAGCAGTTCTTC.

The chain joins TRBV10-3 to TRBJ1-1; D gene unclear. Between the trimmed V and J ends, which lost 0 bases and 5 bases, there was a span of 16 bases. Germline V gene lookup returns CDR1 ENHRY and CDR2 SYGVKD. CDR3 length equals 16 residues. The CDR3 coding sequence is TGTGCCATCAGTGAGTCCCCGGGAAGGGCGGAAACTGAAGCTTTCTTT. Protein product: CAISESPGRAETEAFF.

V is TRBV10-1 and J is TRBJ2-5; TRBD1 is a possible D gene (6 bases). This CDR3 has 14 residues. In germline, CDR1 is WNHNN, CDR2 SYGVQD (reference sequence). V gave up 3 bases and J gave up 5 bases, with 13 bases separating them. The CDR3 DNA reads as TGCGCCAGCAGTGAAACAGGGTCCGGGGAGACCCAGTACTTC. Its protein product is CASSETGSGETQYF.

This clonotype was seen a few times. The rearrangement uses TRBV7-9 and TRBJ2-7; possible D gene TRBD1, 6 bases. This CDR3 region has 15 residues. V was trimmed by 1 base and J by 3 bases, leaving 13 bases between them. Germline V gives CDR1 SEHNR, CDR2 FQNEAQ (reference sequence). The CDR3 loop reads CASSLGGTLNYEQYF. CDR3 nucleotides: TGTGCCAGCAGCTTAGGAGGGACACTTAACTACGAGCAGTACTTC. The full variable domain, rest sourced from reference TRBV7-9 and TRBJ2-7, is DTGVSQNPRHKITKRGQNVTFRCDPISEHNRLYWYRQTLGQGPEFLTYFQNEAQLEKSRLLSDRFSAERPKGSFSTLEIQRTEQGDSAMYLCASSLGGTLNYEQYFGPGTRLTVT.

J is TRBJ2-1 and V is TRBV7-7; a weak D match, TRBD2 (5 bases). V shed 0 bases and J shed 15 bases, with 24 bases lying between them. This CDR3 contains 16 residues. Germline V lookup: CDR1 SSHAT, CDR2 FNYEAQ (reference sequence). This chain's CDR3 is CASSLAGSGSVTPLFF. The CDR3 coding sequence is TGTGCCAGCAGCTTAGCGGGGAGCGGTAGCGTTACGCCATTGTTCTTC.

In this sample, this clonotype turned up once. V is TRBV12-5 and J is TRBJ1-2; TRBD1 is a possible D gene (5 bases). CDR1 is LGHNT and CDR2 is FRNRAP in the germline V gene. V lost 0 bases to trimming and J lost 4 bases, with 18 bases between them. This CDR3 contains 17 residues. The CDR3 DNA sequence: TGTGCTAGTGGTTTGGTACGGTTGGGAAGGGACGGCTATGGCTACACCTTC. Protein sequence: CASGLVRLGRDGYGYTF.